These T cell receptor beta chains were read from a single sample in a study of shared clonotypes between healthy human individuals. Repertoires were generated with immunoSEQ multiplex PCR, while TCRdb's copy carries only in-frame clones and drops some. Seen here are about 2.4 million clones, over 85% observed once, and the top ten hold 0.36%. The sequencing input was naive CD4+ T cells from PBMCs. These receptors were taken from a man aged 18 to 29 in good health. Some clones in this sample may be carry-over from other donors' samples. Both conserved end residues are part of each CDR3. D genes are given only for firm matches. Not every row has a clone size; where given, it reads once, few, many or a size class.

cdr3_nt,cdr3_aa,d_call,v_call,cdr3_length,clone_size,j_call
TGCGCCGGCTTTGGGGGGGCGGGGAGAAAGGGTAAGTACACCTTC,CAGFGGAGRKGKYTF,NA,TRBV23-1,15,NA,TRBJ1-2
TGTGCCAGCTCACCAATTAGGCCAACAGATGAGCAGTTCTTC,CASSPIRPTDEQFF,NA,TRBV18,14,NA,TRBJ2-1
TGTGCCAGCAGCCGGCCGGGCGGTCCTACGGAGACCCAGTACTTC,CASSRPGGPTETQYF,NA,TRBV5-6,15,NA,TRBJ2-5
TGTGCCAGCAGCCCAACAGGGGAAGAGACCCAGTACTTC,CASSPTGEETQYF,TRBD1,TRBV7-2,13,NA,TRBJ2-5
TGTGCCAGCACCCGGGACAGCACCTACAATGAGCAGTTCTTC,CASTRDSTYNEQFF,TRBD1,TRBV7-8,14,NA,TRBJ2-1
TGTGCCAGCAGTGGACAGTTGAACACTGAAGCTTTCTTT,CASSGQLNTEAFF,NA,TRBV7-3,13,once,TRBJ1-1
TGTGCCAGTGGGACAGGGGGCCTCACCTACAATGAGCAGTTCTTC,CASGTGGLTYNEQFF,TRBD1,TRBV19,15,NA,TRBJ2-1
TGTGCCAGCAGCTTGTTTAGTGGTGCGGACACTGAAGCTTTCTTT,CASSLFSGADTEAFF,NA,TRBV5-6,15,few,TRBJ1-1
TGCGCCAGCAGCTTGGGGACAGGGGGTACTGAAGCTTTCTTT,CASSLGTGGTEAFF,TRBD1,TRBV5-1,14,once,TRBJ1-1
TGTGCCAGCAGTGCAATAAGGGTCAATCAGCCCCAGCATTTT,CASSAIRVNQPQHF,NA,TRBV2,14,NA,TRBJ1-5
TGTGCCAGCAGCGTCCAGCGGGAACCCCTTGTGAGCACCGGGGAGCTGTTTTTT,CASSVQREPLVSTGELFF,TRBD2,TRBV9,18,once,TRBJ2-2
TGTGCCAGCAGCTTAGCGTGGAGGGGTCGGGCATACAATGAGCAGTTCTTC,CASSLAWRGRAYNEQFF,NA,TRBV7-6,17,NA,TRBJ2-1
TGCGCCAGCAGGTTGGGGGAACGGGAGACCCAGTACTTC,CASRLGERETQYF,NA,TRBV5-1,13,once,TRBJ2-5
TGTGCCAGCAGCTTAGACAGGGATTCACCCCTCCACTTT,CASSLDRDSPLHF,TRBD1,TRBV7-3,13,NA,TRBJ1-6
TGTGCCAGCAGCCCTAGGGGGGCCGAGCAGTACTTC,CASSPRGAEQYF,NA,TRBV6-5,12,NA,TRBJ2-7
TGCGCCAGCAGCTTGGGACATTCGAACACTGAAGCTTTCTTT,CASSLGHSNTEAFF,NA,TRBV5-1,14,NA,TRBJ1-1
TGTGCCAGCTCACCGCGACAGGGAGCCTACGAGCAGTACTTC,CASSPRQGAYEQYF,TRBD1,TRBV18,14,NA,TRBJ2-7
TGTGCCAGCAGCTCCAGCGGGTCTGGGACCCAGTACTTC,CASSSSGSGTQYF,NA,TRBV11-3,13,NA,TRBJ2-5
TGTGCCAGCAGCGAAGACTTGAACACTGAAGCTTTCTTT,CASSEDLNTEAFF,NA,TRBV7-2,13,NA,TRBJ1-1
TGTGCCAGCAGTTACTCGCACAGGGTTGGTCAGCCCCAGCATTTT,CASSYSHRVGQPQHF,NA,TRBV6-5,15,NA,TRBJ1-5
TGTGCCAGCAGTGAACAGGGTTACGAGCAGTACTTC,CASSEQGYEQYF,NA,TRBV27,12,NA,TRBJ2-7
TGTGCCAGCAGCGCGACAGGGGGACTGAACACTGAAGCTTTCTTT,CASSATGGLNTEAFF,TRBD1,TRBV7-2,15,NA,TRBJ1-1
TGTGCCAGTAGTGGACAGGGGTCATCCCAAGCTTTCTTT,CASSGQGSSQAFF,TRBD1,TRBV19,13,NA,TRBJ1-1
TGCGCCAGCAGCTTGGGTTTGGGCGGGACTCGGATCCAAGAGACCCAGTACTTC,CASSLGLGGTRIQETQYF,NA,TRBV5-1,18,NA,TRBJ2-5
TGTGCCAGCAGCTTTCCCCCACAGGGGAGGGCGGATGGCTACACCTTC,CASSFPPQGRADGYTF,TRBD1,TRBV5-4,16,NA,TRBJ1-2
TGCGCCAGCAAAGGACTAGCGGGAGTTGGGGCCAACGTCCTGACTTTC,CASKGLAGVGANVLTF,TRBD2,TRBV5-1,16,once,TRBJ2-6
TGTGCCAGCAGACCCCTACAGGGGAATAGCAATCAGCCCCAGCATTTT,CASRPLQGNSNQPQHF,TRBD1,TRBV28,16,NA,TRBJ1-5
TGTGCCAGCATCGACCCAGGGACATTACCCTACGAGCAGTACTTC,CASIDPGTLPYEQYF,NA,TRBV28,15,NA,TRBJ2-7
TGTGCCAGCAGCTTATTGGGACAGGGAACCACAGATACGCAGTATTTT,CASSLLGQGTTDTQYF,TRBD1,TRBV7-3,16,NA,TRBJ2-3
TGCGCCAGCAGCCAAGCCGTCCCGGGACAGGGAGGTAAAGCTGAAGCTTTCTTT,CASSQAVPGQGGKAEAFF,TRBD1,TRBV4-1,18,NA,TRBJ1-1
TGTGCCAGCAGCTTAGTGGGACTAGCCGCCTACGAGCAGTACTTC,CASSLVGLAAYEQYF,TRBD2,TRBV7-2,15,NA,TRBJ2-7
TGTGCCTCCCGAAAGGCTGCTGGAAACACCATATATTTT,CASRKAAGNTIYF,NA,TRBV6-5,13,NA,TRBJ1-3
TGTGCCAGCAGTCGTACAGGGGCTTTCAATCAGCCCCAGCATTTT,CASSRTGAFNQPQHF,TRBD1,TRBV7-9,15,NA,TRBJ1-5
TGTGCCAGCACCCCGGGCGGAAGATCCGAGCAGTACTTC,CASTPGGRSEQYF,NA,TRBV28,13,NA,TRBJ2-7
TGTGCCAGCCTTGAGTTACGAGGGGCGCGGCAGTACTTC,CASLELRGARQYF,NA,TRBV2,13,NA,TRBJ2-7
TGTGCCAGCTCACCGTCCGGGAATGAGCAGTTCTTC,CASSPSGNEQFF,NA,TRBV18,12,NA,TRBJ2-1